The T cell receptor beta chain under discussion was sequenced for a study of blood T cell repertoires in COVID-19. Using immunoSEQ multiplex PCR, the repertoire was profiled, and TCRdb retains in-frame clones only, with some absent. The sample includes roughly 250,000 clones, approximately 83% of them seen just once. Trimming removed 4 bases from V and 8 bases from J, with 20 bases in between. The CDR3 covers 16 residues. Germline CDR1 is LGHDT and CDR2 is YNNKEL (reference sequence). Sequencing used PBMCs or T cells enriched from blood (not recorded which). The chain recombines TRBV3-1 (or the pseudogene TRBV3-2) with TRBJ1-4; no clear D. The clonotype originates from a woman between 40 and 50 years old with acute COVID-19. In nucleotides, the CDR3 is TGTGCCAGCAGCCCGAATCTTTCTCCAATGCGGGAAAAACTGTTTTTT. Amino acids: CASSPNLSPMREKLFF.